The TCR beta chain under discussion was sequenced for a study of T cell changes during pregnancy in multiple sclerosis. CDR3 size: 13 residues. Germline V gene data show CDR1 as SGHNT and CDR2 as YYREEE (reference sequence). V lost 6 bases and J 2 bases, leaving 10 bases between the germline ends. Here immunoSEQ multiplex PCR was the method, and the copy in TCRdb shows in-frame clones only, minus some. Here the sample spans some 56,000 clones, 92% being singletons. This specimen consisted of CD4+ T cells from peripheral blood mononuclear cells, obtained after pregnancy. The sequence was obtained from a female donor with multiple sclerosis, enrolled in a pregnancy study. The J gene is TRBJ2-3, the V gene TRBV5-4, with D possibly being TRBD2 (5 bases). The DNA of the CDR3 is TGTGCCAGCAAGAGGGTCCTCACAGATACGCAGTATTTT. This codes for CASKRVLTDTQYF.